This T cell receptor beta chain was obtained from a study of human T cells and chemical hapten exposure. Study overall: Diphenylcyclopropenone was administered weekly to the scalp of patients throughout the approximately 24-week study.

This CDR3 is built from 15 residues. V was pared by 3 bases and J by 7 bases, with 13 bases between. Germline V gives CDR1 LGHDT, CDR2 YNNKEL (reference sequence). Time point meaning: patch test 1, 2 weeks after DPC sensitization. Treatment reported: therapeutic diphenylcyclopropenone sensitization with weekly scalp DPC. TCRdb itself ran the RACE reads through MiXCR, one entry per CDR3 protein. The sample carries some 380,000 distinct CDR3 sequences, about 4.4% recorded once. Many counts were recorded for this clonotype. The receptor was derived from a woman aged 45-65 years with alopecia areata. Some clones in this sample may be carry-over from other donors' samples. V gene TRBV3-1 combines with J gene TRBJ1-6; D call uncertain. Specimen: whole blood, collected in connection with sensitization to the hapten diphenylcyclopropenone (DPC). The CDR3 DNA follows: TGTGCCAGCAGCCACGGGTCGTCTGGAAATTCACCCCTCCACTTT. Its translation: CASSHGSSGNSPLHF.